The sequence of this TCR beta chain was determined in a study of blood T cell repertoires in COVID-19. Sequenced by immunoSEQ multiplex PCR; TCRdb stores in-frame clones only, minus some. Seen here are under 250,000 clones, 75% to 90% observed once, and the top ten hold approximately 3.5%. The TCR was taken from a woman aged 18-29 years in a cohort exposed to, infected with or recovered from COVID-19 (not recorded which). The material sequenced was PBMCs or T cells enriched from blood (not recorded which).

The CDR3 loop reads CASSKDRPENSPLHF. The CDR3, as DNA: TGTGCCAGCAGTAAGGACAGACCGGAAAATTCACCCCTCCACTTT. The chain uses TRBV11-2 and TRBJ1-6; weak D call: TRBD1 (6 bases). Germline lookup yields CDR1 SGHAT and CDR2 FQNNGV. Trimming took 6 bases from V and 7 from J, leaving 16 bases between them. The CDR3 has 15 amino acids.